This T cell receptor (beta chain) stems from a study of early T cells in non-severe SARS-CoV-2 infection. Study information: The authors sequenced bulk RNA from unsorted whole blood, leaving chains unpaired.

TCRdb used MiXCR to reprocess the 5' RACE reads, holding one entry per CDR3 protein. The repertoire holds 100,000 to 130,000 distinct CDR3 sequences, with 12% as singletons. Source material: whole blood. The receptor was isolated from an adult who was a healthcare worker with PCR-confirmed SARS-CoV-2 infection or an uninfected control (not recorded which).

The CDR3 protein is CASRRAGGSPDTQYF. The CDR3 DNA sequence: TGTGCCAGCAGAAGAGCGGGAGGGAGCCCAGATACGCAGTATTTT. The genes are TRBV12-3 or TRBV12-4 and TRBJ2-3, with 10 bases matching TRBD2. The CDR3 is 15 amino acids. The V and J ends lost 6 bases and 4 bases, in that order; junction bases with no gene match: 7.